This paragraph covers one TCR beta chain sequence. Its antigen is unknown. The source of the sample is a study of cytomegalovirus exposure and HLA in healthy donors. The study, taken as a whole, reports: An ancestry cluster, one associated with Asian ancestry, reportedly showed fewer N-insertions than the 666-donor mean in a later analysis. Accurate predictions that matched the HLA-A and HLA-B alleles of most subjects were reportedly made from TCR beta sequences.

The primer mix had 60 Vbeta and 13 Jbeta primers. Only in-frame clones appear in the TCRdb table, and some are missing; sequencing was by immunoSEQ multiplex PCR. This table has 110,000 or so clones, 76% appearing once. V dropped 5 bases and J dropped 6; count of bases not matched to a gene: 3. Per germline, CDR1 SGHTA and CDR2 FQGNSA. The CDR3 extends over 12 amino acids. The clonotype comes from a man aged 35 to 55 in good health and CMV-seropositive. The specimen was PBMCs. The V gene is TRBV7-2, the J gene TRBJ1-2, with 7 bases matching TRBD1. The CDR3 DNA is TGTGCCAGCAGCCGACAGGGCGATGGCTACACCTTC. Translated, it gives CASSRQGDGYTF. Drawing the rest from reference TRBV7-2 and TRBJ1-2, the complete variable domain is GAGVSQSPSNKVTEKGKDVELRCDPISGHTALYWYRQSLGQGLEFLIYFQGNSAPDKSGLPSDRFSAERTGGSVSTLTIQRTQQEDSAVYLCASSRQGDGYTFGSGTRLTVV.